The next 2 T cell receptor beta chains were all read from a single sample in a study of OX40 agonist ivuxolimab in advanced cancers. Measured with immunoSEQ multiplex PCR; TCRdb has only the in-frame clones, and not every one. The sample includes 55,000 to 70,000 clones, 86% of them seen just once. Sequenced here: CD4+ or CD8+ T cells sorted from blood, sampled in a trial of the OX40 agonist ivuxolimab. The receptor source for this set is an adult with an advanced solid tumor such as melanoma, head and neck, liver or kidney cancer.

Concerning this clone: The junction departs from germline at one end; a sequencing error may be responsible. The chain uses TRBV7-7 and TRBJ2-1; TRBD2 matches 16 bases. This CDR3 has 16 residues. Per germline, CDR1 SSHAT and CDR2 FNYEAQ (reference sequence). CDR3 sequence reads: CASSSGTSGGAYEQFF. The CDR3 bases are TGTGCTAGCAGCTCGGGGACTAGCGGGGGGGCGTATGAGCAGTTCTTC.

This clone has only a few counts. The chain links TRBV19 to TRBJ1-5, with D unresolved. The CDR3 runs to 17 residues. The V and J ends lost 6 bases and 1 base respectively, with 19 bases between them. Germline V gene data show CDR1 as LNHDA and CDR2 as SQIVND (reference sequence). The CDR3 DNA reads TGTGCCAGTAGGGGATGGGTCCGAGGCCAAAGCAATCAGCCCCAGCATTTT. It is translated as CASRGWVRGQSNQPQHF.